This T cell receptor (beta chain) was sequenced for a study of T-cell memory formation after mild COVID-19. Via MiXCR, TCRdb re-called the 5' RACE reads, giving one row per CDR3 protein. The data show roughly 86,000 distinct CDR3 sequences, around 16% seen once. Comments on this clonotype: Its antigen is unidentified.

The CDR3 runs 15 residues. The ends lost 8 bases at V and 3 bases at J; junction bases unmatched: 7. Germline CDR1 is MNHEY and CDR2 is SVGEGT. General observations from the study: Prior to infection, memory already included some responding clones, suggesting cross-reactive memory joined. Whereas later expanders leaned CD4+, clones contracting day 15 to 85 showed a balanced CD4/CD8 makeup. Among CD4+ contracting clones, most were CM and EM, and CD8+ ones EMRA.

The material sequenced was PBMCs or a T cell subset sorted from them (not recorded which). This TCR came from a man aged 18 to 29 who had mild COVID-19 (a few samples of this study predate the infection). Cell type and time point are not known. This rearrangement joins TRBV6-2 or TRBV6-3 to TRBJ2-1; 10 bases agree with TRBD1. CDR3 amino acids: CASLPRDRGYNEQFF. CDR3 coding DNA: TGTGCCAGCTTACCGCGGGACAGGGGCTACAATGAGCAGTTCTTC.